The 14 T cell receptor beta chains below come from one sample, sequenced in a study of blood T cell repertoires in COVID-19. Sequencing was performed with immunoSEQ multiplex PCR; in TCRdb, only in-frame clones are kept and a portion is missing. The table lists 350,000 or so clones, about 91% of them singletons, with approximately 1.6% in the top ten. The specimen was peripheral blood. These receptor sequences come from a woman between 25 and 40 years old with COVID-19, enrolled during active disease.

The chain joins TRBV5-1 to TRBJ1-1; possible D gene TRBD1, 6 bases. Germline-derived CDR1 and CDR2 are SGHRS and YFSETQ. The CDR3 loop spans 15 amino acids. V dropped 0 bases and J dropped 1 base, with 10 bases sitting between them. CDR3 sequence: CASSLVAGANTEAFF. In nucleotides, the CDR3 is TGCGCCAGCAGCTTGGTAGCAGGGGCGAACACTGAAGCTTTCTTT.

The J gene is TRBJ1-5, the V gene TRBV6-1; TRBD1 matches at 8 bases. Germline CDR1 and CDR2: MNHNS and SASEGT. V gave up 1 base and J gave up 5 bases; unmatched junction bases: 4. The CDR3 has 15 amino acids. The CDR3 protein is CASSEGGTGDQPQHF. The DNA of the CDR3 is TGTGCCAGCAGTGAAGGCGGGACAGGAGATCAGCCCCAGCATTTT.

The V and J genes are TRBV19 and TRBJ1-5; a weak D match, TRBD1 (6 bases). The germline V gene encodes CDR1 LNHDA and CDR2 SQIVND (reference sequence). V was cut by 6 bases and J by 1 base, with 13 bases left in between. The CDR3 is 15 amino acids. In DNA, the CDR3 is TGTGCCAGTAGCCCCGCGGACAGAAGCAATCAGCCCCAGCATTTT. Translation: CASSPADRSNQPQHF.

The chain combines TRBV5-4 with TRBJ1-1; 8 positions agree with TRBD1. CDR3 size: 15 residues. Germline values: CDR1 SGHNT, CDR2 YYREEE (reference sequence). J gave up 2 bases and V 4 bases, and 7 bases lay outside the gene matches. The CDR3 region is CASSIGQGRNTEAFF. DNA of the CDR3: TGTGCCAGCAGCATTGGACAGGGCCGCAACACTGAAGCTTTCTTT.

The V call is TRBV9, the J call TRBJ2-1; 7 nucleotides match TRBD2. Germline V lookup: CDR1 SGDLS, CDR2 YYNGEE. CDR3 length: 15 residues. Losses at the gene ends were 4 bases for V and 5 bases for J; bases not matched to a gene: 9. The CDR3 nucleotides are TGTGCCAGCAGCACCCGACTAGCCCCCGACAATGAGCAGTTCTTC. It yields the protein CASSTRLAPDNEQFF. Supplemented by reference TRBV9 and TRBJ2-1, the full variable domain reads DSGVTQTPKHLITATGQRVTLRCSPRSGDLSVYWYQQSLDQGLQFLIQYYNGEERAKGNILERFSAQQFPDLHSELNLSSLELGDSALYFCASSTRLAPDNEQFFGPGTRLTVL.

This chain uses TRBV27 with TRBJ2-7; 7 nucleotides agree with TRBD2. Per the germline V gene, CDR1 is MNHEY and CDR2 is SMNVEV (reference sequence). This CDR3 region has 13 residues. Trimming at V came to 5 bases and at J to 2 bases, leaving 3 bases not matched to a gene. This CDR3 is CASSPRGAYEQYV. The DNA of the CDR3 is TGTGCCAGCAGTCCCCGGGGGGCCTACGAGCAGTACGTC.

This rearrangement joins TRBV10-3 to TRBJ1-2, with 10 nucleotides matching TRBD1. The CDR3 runs to 15 residues. J gave up 1 base and V 9 bases, and 8 bases lay outside the gene matches. The germline CDR1 and CDR2 sequences are ENHRY and SYGVKD. The CDR3 region has the DNA TGTGCCATTTGGGACAGGGGAAAGGGTAACTATGGCTACACCTTC. Amino acids: CAIWDRGKGNYGYTF.

J is TRBJ2-3 and V is TRBV27, with 10 bases that match TRBD1. CDR1 MNHEY and CDR2 SMNVEV come from the germline V gene (reference sequence). The CDR3 is 18 amino acids. V dropped 3 bases and J dropped 6; count of bases not matched to a gene: 15. DNA of the CDR3: TGTGCCAGCAGTTTCCACGCCCCGGGACAGGGGATTCAGGATACGCAGTATTTT. Protein sequence: CASSFHAPGQGIQDTQYF.

The chain links TRBV21-1 to TRBJ1-3. TRBV21-1 is described as a pseudogene. This CDR3 spans 19 amino acids. CDR3 sequence: CASSKYAVRGSRSGNTIYF. The DNA of the CDR3 is TGTGCCAGCAGCAAATACGCGGTCCGAGGCTCCCGTTCTGGAAACACCATATATTTT.

In this sample, this clone turned up a few times. This chain joins TRBV4-3 and TRBJ1-1; TRBD1 agrees at 8 bases. The J segment lost 4 bases and the V segment lost 3 bases, leaving 4 bases of the junction unmatched. CDR1 is LGHNA, CDR2 YSLEER, per germline. The CDR3 covers 14 residues. The CDR3 coding sequence is TGCGCCAGCAGCCAGTGGACAGGGCTCACTGAAGCTTTCTTT. Amino acids: CASSQWTGLTEAFF.

This clone was found a few times. The chain carries TRBV7-2 and TRBJ2-2, with 7 nucleotides matching TRBD2. Per the germline V gene, CDR1 is SGHTA and CDR2 is FQGNSA. The CDR3 length is 15 residues. Losses at the gene ends were 5 bases for V and 7 bases for J; bases not matched to a gene: 10. The CDR3: CASSLETGGFGELFF. The CDR3 DNA reads TGTGCCAGCAGCCTCGAAACGGGAGGATTCGGGGAGCTGTTTTTT.

V usage is TRBV23-1 and J usage is TRBJ1-4, with TRBD1 matching over 12 bases. TRBV23-1 is reported as an ORF; its role is uncertain. With V trimmed by 0 bases and J by 8 bases, 16 bases remained unmatched. This CDR3 is built from 20 residues. This chain's CDR3 is CASSQSVRDRGPGLWEKLFF. CDR3 coding DNA: TGCGCCAGCAGTCAATCAGTCCGGGACAGGGGGCCTGGCCTCTGGGAAAAACTGTTTTTT.

This chain joins TRBV5-5 and TRBJ1-4; 7 nucleotides match TRBD1. V shed 3 bases and J 6 bases; nucleotides not matched to a gene: 14. Germline V gene data show CDR1 as SGHKS and CDR2 as YYEKEE (reference sequence). The CDR3 is made up of 17 amino acids. The CDR3 loop reads CASSSHPTGRGYEKLFF. The CDR3 DNA reads TGTGCCAGCAGCTCGCACCCGACAGGGAGAGGGTATGAAAAACTGTTTTTT.

This chain uses TRBV7-9 with TRBJ2-3; 8 nucleotides match TRBD2. Germline V gene data show CDR1 as SEHNR and CDR2 as FQNEAQ (reference sequence). The CDR3 length is 17 residues. The ends lost 4 bases at V and 0 bases at J; junction bases unmatched: 9. Written as DNA, the CDR3 is TGTGCCAGCAGCTCCCCCGGCAGCGGGGGTAGCACAGATACGCAGTATTTT. It translates to CASSSPGSGGSTDTQYF.